Shown below are 19 T cell receptor beta chains from a single sample sequenced in a study of Ad26.COV2.S vaccination and SARS-CoV-2 variants. Profiled with immunoSEQ multiplex PCR; TCRdb holds only in-frame clones, not every one. The profile shows 350,000 to 500,000 clones, over 75% of them singletons. Treatment specified: roughly 20 received Ad26.COV2.S at low or high dose, single or two shots; about 5 received placebo; per-sample allocation not given. Sample collection was performed on day 63 after the first vaccine or placebo injection. The input for sequencing was peripheral blood, taken in a trial of Ad26.COV2.S vaccine versus placebo. Receptor source: a person between 18 and 59 years old who received the Ad26.COV2.S COVID-19 vaccine or a placebo.

The J gene is TRBJ2-3, the V gene TRBV7-8; 8 bases align to TRBD2. The CDR3 has 15 amino acids. With V trimmed by 3 bases and J by 7 bases, 9 bases remained unmatched. Germline loops: CDR1 SGHVS, CDR2 FQNEAQ. DNA of the CDR3: TGTGCCAGCAGCTTGGGCTCGGGGGGGGCGAATACGCAGTATTTT. Its translation is CASSLGSGGANTQYF.

The rearrangement joins TRBV4-3 to TRBJ2-7; 12 bases fit TRBD2. Germline lookup yields CDR1 LGHNA and CDR2 YSLEER. V was pared by 4 bases and J by 3 bases, with 4 bases of the junction left unmatched. The CDR3 is 15 residues long. Here the CDR3 DNA reads TGCGCCAGCAGCCCGCGGACTAGCGGGGTCTACGAGCAGTACTTC. As protein: CASSPRTSGVYEQYF.

The V gene is TRBV19, the J gene TRBJ1-4; maybe TRBD1 (5 bases). This CDR3 spans 16 amino acids. Germline CDR1 reads LNHDA; CDR2 reads SQIVND (reference sequence). Trimming took 0 bases from V and 8 from J, leaving 16 bases between them. CDR3 residues: CASSIDLGRVGEKLFF. Here the CDR3 DNA reads TGTGCCAGTAGTATAGATCTGGGCAGGGTAGGGGAAAAACTGTTTTTT.

The rearrangement links TRBV30 to TRBJ2-3; D not certain. The CDR3 totals 12 residues. Germline CDR1 and CDR2: GTSNPN and SVGIG (reference sequence). The V end lost 3 bases, the J end lost 5 bases, and 9 bases lay between the germline ends. CDR3 amino acids: CAWRGPGDTQYF. The CDR3 nucleotides are TGTGCCTGGAGAGGGCCTGGAGATACGCAGTATTTT.

The V and J genes are TRBV6-5 and TRBJ1-2; D gene unclear. Trimming left V 2 bases short and J 2 bases short, with 3 bases between. This CDR3 is built from 12 residues. The germline gives CDR1 MNHEY, CDR2 SVGAGI. CDR3 bases: TGTGCCAGCAGTTACGCGAACTATGGCTACACCTTC. Translated, it gives CASSYANYGYTF.

This chain links TRBV28 with TRBJ2-1; TRBD1 matches at 7 bases. Germline V gives CDR1 MDHEN, CDR2 SYDVKM. With V trimmed by 6 bases and J by 6 bases, 8 bases remained unmatched. The CDR3 has 14 residues. CDR3 in amino acids: CASSPNRQGNEQFF. CDR3 DNA: TGTGCCAGCAGCCCGAACCGACAGGGCAATGAGCAGTTCTTC.

The CDR3 loop reads CASSGPGQGLSGYTF. CDR3 DNA sequence: TGTGCCAGCAGCGGACCGGGACAGGGTTTAAGTGGCTACACCTTC. The chain recombines TRBV13 with TRBJ1-2; TRBD1 matches at 9 bases. Looked up from germline, CDR1 is PRHDT and CDR2 is FYEKMQ (reference sequence). The CDR3 totals 15 residues. V dropped 5 bases and J dropped 7; count of bases not matched to a gene: 11.

The J gene is TRBJ1-3, the V gene TRBV6-4, with a weak D call TRBD1 (6 bases). The CDR3 runs 18 residues. Trimming pared 6 bases from V and 8 bases from J, leaving 29 bases between. Per germline, CDR1 MRHNA and CDR2 SNTAGT. The CDR3 protein is CASRLDRFWGSVRYTIYF. For the CDR3, the DNA is TGTGCCAGCAGGCTCGACAGGTTTTGGGGCTCGGTTCGATACACCATATATTTT.

The rearrangement uses TRBV10-1 and TRBJ2-5; D gene unclear. The CDR3 runs to 16 residues. Germline V gene sequence: CDR1 WNHNN, CDR2 SYGVQD (reference sequence). The germline V and J ends were trimmed by 2 bases and 2 bases, with 15 bases remaining between them. The CDR3 is CASSEPRTAKQETQYF. Written as DNA, the CDR3 is TGCGCCAGCAGTGAGCCGCGCACAGCTAAGCAAGAGACCCAGTACTTC.

This chain uses TRBV30 with TRBJ2-5; D assignment may be TRBD1 or TRBD2 (5 bases each). Germline loops: CDR1 GTSNPN, CDR2 SVGIG (reference sequence). The CDR3 has 15 amino acids. Trimming cost V 4 bases and J 4 bases, with 19 bases left between them. This chain's CDR3 is CAWTPLGRERETQYF. The CDR3 DNA is TGTGCCTGGACCCCATTGGGCAGGGAGCGAGAGACCCAGTACTTC.

J is TRBJ2-6 and V is TRBV27; D unresolved. Trimming cost V 8 bases and J 1 base, with 3 bases left between them. The CDR3 is 12 residues long. Germline V gene lookup returns CDR1 MNHEY and CDR2 SMNVEV (reference sequence). CDR3 sequence: CASGSGANVLTF. CDR3 coding DNA: TGTGCCAGCGGTTCTGGGGCCAACGTCCTGACTTTC.

This chain connects TRBV6-5 to TRBJ2-7; D may be TRBD1 (6 bases). Trimming took off 2 bases at V and 6 bases at J, with 11 bases between the two ends. CDR3 length: 13 amino acids. Germline lookup yields CDR1 MNHEY and CDR2 SVGAGI. The CDR3 spells CASSYLDRLEQYF. The CDR3, as DNA: TGTGCCAGCAGTTACCTAGACAGGCTCGAGCAGTACTTC.

With respect to this clone: The sample carries other DNA sequences with the same CDR3. The CDR3 DNA reads as TGTGCCAGCAGCCGACTAGCGGGCACAGATACGCAGTATTTT. This gives the protein CASSRLAGTDTQYF. The chain joins TRBV6-5 to TRBJ2-3; 9 bases line up with TRBD2. Germline-derived CDR1 and CDR2 are MNHEY and SVGAGI. This CDR3 has 14 amino acids. Trimming at V came to 6 bases and at J to 1 base, leaving 2 bases not matched to a gene.

J is TRBJ2-7 and V is TRBV6-5, with 7 nucleotides matching TRBD1. The length of the CDR3 is 11 residues. The V and J ends lost 11 bases and 4 bases, in that order; junction bases with no gene match: 5. CDR1 and CDR2 from the germline V gene are MNHEY and SVGAGI. The CDR3 region has the DNA TGTGCCCCGGGACAGCCATACGAGCAGTACTTC. Amino acids: CAPGQPYEQYF.

The rearrangement joins TRBV3-1 (or the pseudogene TRBV3-2) to TRBJ1-5, with D perhaps matching TRBD1 (5 bases). This CDR3 contains 17 residues. Trimming shortened V by 6 bases and J by 0 bases, and 18 bases separated the two germline ends. From germline, CDR1 is LGHDT and CDR2 YNNKEL (reference sequence). The CDR3 is CASRKYTGTDSNQPQHF. CDR3 bases: TGTGCCAGCAGAAAGTACACCGGGACGGATAGCAATCAGCCCCAGCATTTT.

This chain uses TRBV28 with TRBJ2-3; 9 nucleotides agree with TRBD1. Germline V gene data show CDR1 as MDHEN and CDR2 as SYDVKM. Trimming removed 2 bases from V and 2 bases from J; junction bases left unmatched: 5. CDR3 size: 16 residues. CDR3 residues: CASSLNRGLDTDTQYF. As DNA, the CDR3 is TGTGCCAGCAGTTTAAACAGGGGGCTGGACACAGATACGCAGTATTTT.

The V and J genes are TRBV6-2 or TRBV6-3 and TRBJ2-7, with 9 bases that match TRBD2. Losses at the gene ends were 2 bases for V and 0 bases for J; bases not matched to a gene: 2. The CDR3 has 15 residues. Germline V lookup: CDR1 MNHEY, CDR2 SVGEGT. The CDR3 loop reads CASSYRGGASYEQYF. CDR3 nucleotide sequence: TGTGCCAGCAGTTACCGCGGGGGGGCCTCCTACGAGCAGTACTTC.

Remarks on this clone: The same CDR3 can be traced to other DNA sequences in this sample. The genes are TRBV15 and TRBJ2-7; D is unclear. V lost 0 bases and J 4 bases, leaving 7 bases between the germline ends. CDR1 is LNHNV, CDR2 YYDKDF, per germline (reference sequence). CDR3 length: 13 residues. CDR3 nucleotide sequence: TGTGCCACCAGCAGAGATTTGGGGTACGAGCAGTACTTC. This translates into CATSRDLGYEQYF.

This chain links TRBV7-3 with TRBJ2-6; 10 positions match TRBD1. The CDR3 contains 17 residues. The V and J ends lost 4 bases and 2 bases, in that order; junction bases with no gene match: 5. Germline CDR1 reads SGHTA; CDR2 reads FQGTGA. CDR3 sequence reads: CASSSGQGLAGANVLTF. The DNA of the CDR3 is TGTGCCAGCAGCTCGGGACAGGGGTTGGCTGGGGCCAACGTCCTGACTTTC.